This T cell receptor (beta chain) originates from a study of T cell responses to AZD1222 COVID-19 vaccine (dated by TCRdb to 2020 to 2022). Turning to the overall study: A total of 240 or so trial participants underwent TCR sequencing, of whom under 220 had received two doses of AZD1222 and some 26 had received two doses of the MenACWY control vaccine. Trial participants were enrolled by age into subgroups of 18-55, 56-69 and 70-plus years, and about 150, 27 and 61 TCR-sequenced participants, respectively, were included in these subgroups. General conclusions and limits of the study: The 56-69-year group was small, and its depth increase did not reach significance, likely because of low power. Reportedly, almost half of the unique spike-specific TCRs recognized epitopes lying outside the regions that are mutated in the B.1.351 and B.1.1.7 variants. Because no day 14 peak-response samples were available, repertoires were characterized only after the peak T cell response. CD4 TCRs associated with the vaccine covered the entire spike protein, and the dominant responses were in regions 160-218 and 743-854. Only six AZD1222 recipients were SARS-CoV-2 seropositive at baseline, limiting conclusions about previously exposed vaccinees. A significant rise in spike-specific TCR breadth and depth was observed after two AZD1222 doses relative to day 0 and relative to MenACWY recipients. Most participants were white British and females outnumbered males, and the authors suggested that clonal diversity may have been underestimated.

CDR1 and CDR2, looked up from the germline V gene, are MRHNA and SNTAGT. The CDR3 runs 16 residues from the cysteine to the phenylalanine. Only the CDR3 portion is preserved as DNA: 48 bases, with reading frame beginning at the first base. For this chain, trimming is 8 bases at the V end and 5 bases at the J end, and the number of junction bases without a gene match is 15. The CDR3 regions of human TCRbeta chains were analyzed by immunosequencing. The original pipeline was this. TCRs in the repertoires were compared against a reference library of SARS-CoV-2-specific TCRs that had been generated with the MIRA antigen-specificity platform. Breadth was defined as the fraction of unique TCRs that were SARS-CoV-2-associated, and depth was defined as the fraction of total T cells that were SARS-CoV-2-associated. Using the MIRA data, each spike-specific TCR was mapped to the spike region that the TCR reacts to and placed in a CD4 or CD8 class. Log10-transformed breadth and depth values were compared by one-way ANOVA with Sidak's multiple comparisons tests. TCRdb carries this immuneACCESS record with in-frame sequences only. Its versions omit some clonotypes, under half of them owing to an unresolved V gene in the studies checked, with the rest unexplained. V and J calls and clone size are as listed in that table; D and trimming were resolved from the DNA. The sample data list 89,000 or so clones, and about 86% of these were observed just once. The top ten clones comprise about 6% of the sample.

In the paper's terms, the time point label means: about 28 days (+/-7) after the second vaccine dose. AZD1222 recipients whose second dose came at about 4 weeks and those whose second dose came at about 12 weeks were combined into one group, since spike-specific TCR depth and breadth did not differ between the two schedules. The vaccinee samples were drawn from two UK trials, COV001 and COV002, one of which was a single-blind randomized controlled phase 2/3 trial testing AZD1222 (ChAdOx1 nCoV-19) in healthy adults. For TCRbeta chain sequencing, PBMC samples from trial participants were taken at day 0 and at day 28 after the second dose. A word on this clone: This receptor's antigen is unknown. Base qualities are not at hand, and no much larger clone is one base apart.

The rearrangement joined TRBV6-4 to TRBJ2-7; TRBD2 matches 10 bases in the middle. Sequenced material: peripheral blood, taken 28 days after the second AZD1222 dose. The TCR comes from an adult who received the AZD1222 COVID-19 vaccine. The sequence in DNA is TGTGCCAGCCCAACGGGGATTAGCGGGGGGATCAACGAGCAGTACTTC. This sequence encodes CASPTGISGGINEQYF.